Following are 8 T cell receptor beta chains from one sample sequenced in a study of post-analysis software for immune sequencing data. Which antigens these TCRs recognize remains unknown. Broader study findings: There were five or six TRBV segments more frequent in patients than controls, and TRBV5-6, TRBV5-1 and TRBV20-1 were among them.

Unique molecular identifiers tagged the TCR beta cDNA libraries. TCRdb recomputed calls from the PCR reads with MiXCR, one row per CDR3 protein. In the table there are hundreds of thousands of distinct CDR3 sequences, approximately 53% of which are singletons. What was sequenced was blood. The receptors originated from a girl under 18 with multiple sclerosis.

The chain employs TRBV12-3 or TRBV12-4 and TRBJ1-5; TRBD1 matches at 8 bases. Losses at the gene ends were 5 bases for V and 0 bases for J; bases not matched to a gene: 9. This CDR3 region has 17 residues. CDR3 nucleotides: TGTGCCAGCAGTATCGGACAGGGCATCGGTAGCAATCAGCCCCAGCATTTT. Its protein product is CASSIGQGIGSNQPQHF.

This sequence joins TRBV12-3 or TRBV12-4 and TRBJ2-7; 8 bases are a match to TRBD2. After removal of 6 bases from V and 0 bases from J, the junction contained 7 bases not matched to a gene. The CDR3 is 15 residues long. This CDR3 is CASSSNSGNSYEQYF. In DNA form, the CDR3 reads TGTGCCAGCAGCTCTAATAGCGGGAACTCCTACGAGCAGTACTTC.

The rearrangement links TRBV5-1 to TRBJ1-1; no reliable D call. The V end was cut by 1 base, the J end by 1 base, with 17 bases between. The CDR3 length is 17 residues. Germline loops: CDR1 SGHRS, CDR2 YFSETQ. The CDR3, as DNA: TGCGCCAGCAGCTTGTTCTCGGGAACCAGAGGGAACACTGAAGCTTTCTTT. Encoded protein: CASSLFSGTRGNTEAFF.

Notes on this clonotype: Sequence at one end of the junction differs from germline and may be a read error. The chain joins TRBV4-1 to TRBJ1-2, with D unclear. Germline CDR1 MGHRA, CDR2 YSYEKL. The CDR3 totals 15 residues. This chain's CDR3 is CASSQDSSRSDGYTF. Here the CDR3 DNA reads TGTGCCAGCAGCCAAGATTCATCCAGAAGCGATGGCTACACCTTC.

This clonotype appeared once. V and J are TRBV29-1 and TRBJ2-4; 11 bases agree with TRBD2. CDR1 and CDR2 from the germline V gene are SQVTM and ANQGSEA. Unmatched junction bases numbered 15, after V lost 4 bases and J lost 13 bases. The CDR3 spans 15 residues. CDR3 amino acids: CSVAPTSGISYGQYF. CDR3 coding DNA: TGCAGCGTTGCGCCGACTAGCGGGATCTCCTACGGGCAGTACTTC.

The genes are TRBV9 and TRBJ2-7; D remains unclear. The ends were cut back, 0 bases at V and 3 bases at J, with 10 bases in the middle. Germline V gives CDR1 SGDLS, CDR2 YYNGEE. The CDR3 consists of 14 residues. CDR3 amino acids: CASSVASQFYEQYF. The CDR3 DNA sequence: TGTGCCAGCAGCGTAGCTTCACAGTTCTACGAGCAGTACTTC.

The chain uses TRBV20-1 and TRBJ2-7; 7 bases fit TRBD2. The CDR3 covers 17 residues. Trimming took 7 bases from V and 2 from J; bases not matched to a gene: 20. Germline loops: CDR1 DFQATT, CDR2 SNEGSKA (reference sequence). The DNA of the CDR3 is TGCAGTGTTGCCCTCCAGGGAGGGAGCCGAGCACCCTACGAGCAGTACTTC. Amino acid sequence: CSVALQGGSRAPYEQYF.

The J gene is TRBJ2-7, the V gene TRBV2; 13 bases match TRBD2. Germline CDR1 and CDR2: SNHLY and FYNNEI. This CDR3 has 17 residues. Unmatched junction bases numbered 12, after V lost 3 bases and J lost 7 bases. The CDR3 loop is CASSDRLFRTSGREQYF. The CDR3 coding sequence is TGTGCCAGCAGTGACAGGTTATTTCGGACTAGCGGGAGAGAGCAGTACTTC.